This TCR beta chain was retrieved from a study of shared clonotypes between healthy human individuals. Study findings and constraints: Clonotype sharing among the donors was expected to vary with sequencing depth.

The CDR3 extends over 13 amino acids. Germline CDR1 is SGHRS and CDR2 is YFSETQ. In the sorted-subset replicate PCRs, 200 ng DNA, 25,000 to 30,000 T cell genomes, was used. Per the study methods: Filtering was not the same, since immunoSEQ gave junction-only sequences without quality scores. Measured with immunoSEQ multiplex PCR; TCRdb has only the in-frame clones, and not every one. The V and J calls and the clone size are those of that table, but D and trimming were determined from the DNA. The table shows under 550,000 clones, with around 96% occurring only once. About this clone: Its target is not known. Mismatch with germline at one junction end may stem from a read error.

The gene calls are TRBV5-1 and TRBJ2-5, with a tentative D call TRBD2 (6 bases). Sequencing was carried out using naive CD4+ T cells sorted from blood. As to subset: CD45RA+ positively selected. This sequence was found in a woman in her thirties in good health. The CDR3 is CASSLELRGLLDF. The CDR3 region has the DNA TGCGCCAGCAGCTTGGAGCTGAGGGGACTTCTAGACTTC.